The 7 T cell receptor beta chains below were found in one sample sequenced in a study of read filtering for tumor transcriptome and immune sequencing. The library was built from about 370 ng RNA with molecular barcoded adaptors for alpha/delta and beta/gamma chains. Each CDR3 protein is one row after TCRdb ran MiXCR on the reads. The sample lists more than 30,000 distinct CDR3 sequences; around 13% were seen once. Sequencing was performed on a population of CD138-negative cells sorted from bone marrow. Receptor source: a donor at least 40 years old with multiple myeloma.

In this sample, this clonotype turned up many times. V is TRBV7-2 and J is TRBJ2-7; 10 nucleotides align to TRBD2. V was clipped by 3 bases and J by 2 bases; unmatched bases: 4. This CDR3 has 15 amino acids. Germline V gives CDR1 SGHTA, CDR2 FQGNSA. Here the CDR3 reads CASSFTSGVTYEQYF. DNA of the CDR3: TGTGCCAGCAGCTTCACTAGCGGGGTAACCTACGAGCAGTACTTC.

The table lists this clonotype with many counts. The chain uses TRBV20-1 and TRBJ2-1; D assignment may be TRBD1 or TRBD2 (7 bases each). The V gene lost 5 bases and the J gene lost 5 bases, with 19 bases spanning the gap. The CDR3 is 15 amino acids. The germline V gene encodes CDR1 DFQATT and CDR2 SNEGSKA (reference sequence). DNA for the CDR3: TGCAGTGCTGCTCGTGGGAGGGGGCCGAACAATGAGCAGTTCTTC. Its translation is CSAARGRGPNNEQFF.

About this clonotype itself: A much larger clone differs from this one at a single base, so this may be a read error. V and J are TRBV5-5 and TRBJ2-2; D remains ambiguous. Germline V gene sequence: CDR1 SGHKS, CDR2 YYEKEE (reference sequence). This CDR3 has 13 amino acids. The CDR3 is CAGSLWETGELFF. The DNA for the CDR3 is TGCGCCGGCAGCTTGTGGGAAACCGGGGAGCTGTTTTTT.

V and J are TRBV7-6 and TRBJ2-3; TRBD2 matches 7 bases. The CDR3 consists of 17 residues. V was pared by 5 bases and J by 0 bases, with 11 bases of the junction left unmatched. Per the germline V gene, CDR1 is SGHVS and CDR2 is FNYEAQ. The CDR3 loop is CASSPGSSGMSTDTQYF. The CDR3 DNA reads as TGTGCCAGCAGCCCCGGAAGCAGCGGGATGAGCACAGATACGCAGTATTTT.

This clonotype was picked up many times. The chain joins TRBV20-1 to TRBJ1-5; no clear D gene. Deletions cut 3 bases from V and 2 bases from J, with 11 bases between. The CDR3 is 14 residues long. CDR1 DFQATT and CDR2 SNEGSKA come from the germline V gene (reference sequence). CDR3 sequence: CSASGGWGNQPQHF. The CDR3 region has the DNA TGCAGTGCTAGTGGCGGATGGGGCAATCAGCCCCAGCATTTT.

This clonotype was seen at least ten times. The chain has TRBV5-1 and TRBJ1-3; TRBD1 might be the D (5 bases). This CDR3 contains 18 residues. Trimming pared 0 bases from V and 0 bases from J, leaving 16 bases between. CDR1 is SGHRS, CDR2 YFSETQ, per germline. In nucleotides, the CDR3 is TGCGCCAGCAGCTTGGAATGGGGCGCCGGCTACTCTGGAAACACCATATATTTT. It is translated as CASSLEWGAGYSGNTIYF. Full variable domain (rest looked up from reference TRBV5-1 and TRBJ1-3): KAGVTQTPRYLIKTRGQQVTLSCSPISGHRSVSWYQQTPGQGLQFLFEYFSETQRNKGNFPGRFSGRQFSNSRSEMNVSTLELGDSALYLCASSLEWGAGYSGNTIYFGEGSWLTVV.

J is TRBJ1-3 and V is TRBV20-1; the match to TRBD1 covers 7 bases. CDR1 and CDR2 from the germline V gene are DFQATT and SNEGSKA (reference sequence). The CDR3 sequence is 14 residues long. V was pared by 6 bases and J by 0 bases, with 5 bases of the junction left unmatched. CDR3 bases: TGCAGTGCCCAGACAGGGACCTCTGGAAACACCATATATTTT. Encoded protein: CSAQTGTSGNTIYF.